What follows are 25 T cell receptor beta chains derived from one specimen sequenced in a study of blood T cell repertoires in COVID-19. Some clones are missing from TCRdb's copy, which holds only in-frame ones; the method was immunoSEQ multiplex PCR. Of 300,000 or so clones listed, about 83% were seen once; the top ten hold under 2%. Material: peripheral blood. These receptors came from a woman aged 50 to 65 with acute or convalescent COVID-19.

The chain is built from TRBV19 and TRBJ2-5, with unresolved D. The CDR3 spans 12 residues. The germline V gene has CDR1 LNHDA and CDR2 SQIVND (reference sequence). V lost 6 bases and J 7 bases, leaving 12 bases between the germline ends. CDR3 in DNA: TGTGCCAGTAGGGCAAGCCGAGGGACCCAGTACTTC. This codes for CASRASRGTQYF. Full variable domain (outside the CDR3, taken from reference TRBV19 and TRBJ2-5): DGGITQSPKYLFRKEGQNVTLSCEQNLNHDAMYWYRQDPGQGLRLIYYSQIVNDFQKGDIAEGYSVSREKKESFPLTVTSAQKNPTAFYLCASRASRGTQYFGPGTRLLVL.

The J gene is TRBJ1-6, the V gene TRBV4-3; 7 positions agree with TRBD1. In germline, CDR1 is LGHNA, CDR2 YSLEER. Losses at the gene ends were 4 bases for V and 0 bases for J; bases not matched to a gene: 6. The CDR3 is 17 amino acids. The CDR3 nucleotides are TGCGCCAGCAGCCCAAAGGGACAGCTCTCCTATAATTCACCCCTCCACTTT. Translating it yields CASSPKGQLSYNSPLHF.

This chain joins TRBV9 and TRBJ2-3; 11 bases fit TRBD2. The germline gives CDR1 SGDLS, CDR2 YYNGEE. J gave up 2 bases and V 4 bases, and 6 bases lay outside the gene matches. CDR3 length: 16 amino acids. The CDR3 DNA follows: TGTGCCAGCAGCCCGCGGACTAGCGGGTCCACAGATACGCAGTATTTT. Translating gives CASSPRTSGSTDTQYF.

The genes are TRBV7-3 and TRBJ2-4, with D maybe TRBD2 (5 bases). The CDR3 is made up of 12 amino acids. CDR1 and CDR2 (germline): SGHTA, FQGTGA. Between the trimmed V and J ends, which lost 6 bases and 7 bases, there was a span of 10 bases. In DNA form, the CDR3 reads TGTGCCAGCAGGGACGAGGGTAACATTCAGTACTTC. As protein: CASRDEGNIQYF.

This chain connects TRBV4-3 to TRBJ2-3; D gene unclear. The germline V and J ends were trimmed by 2 bases and 6 bases, with 6 bases remaining between them. The CDR3 loop spans 12 amino acids. Germline lookup yields CDR1 LGHNA and CDR2 YSLEER. CDR3: CASSQSSDTQYF. CDR3 sequence (DNA): TGCGCCAGCAGCCAATCATCCGATACGCAGTATTTT.

This chain joins TRBV29-1 and TRBJ2-5; D perhaps matches TRBD1 (6 bases). Germline lookup yields CDR1 SQVTM and CDR2 ANQGSEA. V was trimmed by 5 bases and J by 5 bases, leaving 12 bases between them. The CDR3 consists of 12 residues. CDR3 DNA sequence: TGCAGCGTTTATTCAGGGGACGAGACCCAGTACTTC. Its protein is CSVYSGDETQYF. The variable domain in full, with the rest retrieved from reference TRBV29-1 and TRBJ2-5, is SAVISQKPSRDICQRGTSLTIQCQVDSQVTMMFWYRQQPGQSLTLIATANQGSEATYESGFVIDKFPISRPNLTFSTLTVSNMSPEDSSIYLCSVYSGDETQYFGPGTRLLVL.

CDR3 amino acids: CATGGRGRNTEAFF. CDR3 nucleotide sequence: TGTGCCACCGGTGGAAGGGGGAGGAACACTGAAGCTTTCTTT. V and J are TRBV5-6 and TRBJ1-1; TRBD1 is a possible D gene (6 bases). The V and J ends lost 9 bases and 1 base respectively, with 16 bases between them. Per the germline V gene, CDR1 is SGHDT and CDR2 is YYEEEE. This CDR3 has 14 residues. Together with reference TRBV5-6 and TRBJ1-1, the CDR3 gives the full variable domain: DAGVTQSPTHLIKTRGQQVTLRCSPKSGHDTVSWYQQALGQGPQFIFQYYEEEERQRGNFPDRFSGHQFPNYSSELNVNALLLGDSALYLCATGGRGRNTEAFFGQGTRLTVV.

V gene TRBV27 combines with J gene TRBJ2-1, with 10 bases lining up with TRBD1. V gave up 0 bases and J gave up 9 bases; unmatched junction bases: 5. The CDR3 covers 15 residues. Germline CDR1 reads MNHEY; CDR2 reads SMNVEV (reference sequence). CDR3 in DNA: TGTGCCAGCAGTTTATCCCCGACAGGGGGCGGTGAGCAGTTCTTC. Its translation is CASSLSPTGGGEQFF.

The V gene is TRBV6-5, the J gene TRBJ2-7; 9 positions match TRBD1. Losses at the gene ends were 6 bases for V and 6 bases for J; bases not matched to a gene: 6. The germline CDR1 and CDR2 sequences are MNHEY and SVGAGI. This CDR3 spans 13 amino acids. This CDR3 reads CASRGDREGEQYF. CDR3 DNA sequence: TGTGCCAGCAGGGGGGACAGGGAGGGCGAGCAGTACTTC.

The chain uses TRBV5-5 and TRBJ2-2; 7 nucleotides align to TRBD1. V shed 1 base, J shed 2 bases, and the junction held 5 bases outside the gene matches. The germline V gene encodes CDR1 SGHKS and CDR2 YYEKEE (reference sequence). The CDR3 runs to 16 residues. CDR3 loop: CASSLRGLINTGELFF. The CDR3 DNA follows: TGTGCCAGCAGCTTGAGGGGGCTAATTAACACCGGGGAGCTGTTTTTT.

This clone showed up just once. CDR3 DNA: TGTGCCAGCAGCTTAGACGGTCTCCTAGCGGCAAATGGCTACAATGAGCAGTTCTTC. It translates to CASSLDGLLAANGYNEQFF. The rearrangement joins TRBV11-3 to TRBJ2-1, with 7 nucleotides matching TRBD2. Per germline, CDR1 SGHNT and CDR2 YENEEA. This CDR3 comprises 19 residues. Trimming took 0 bases from V and 3 from J; bases not matched to a gene: 14. The full variable domain, completed using reference TRBV11-3 and TRBJ2-1, is EAGVVQSPRYKIIEKKQPVAFWCNPISGHNTLYWYLQNLGQGPELLIRYENEEAVDDSQLPKDRFSAERLKGVDSTLKIQPAELGDSAVYLCASSLDGLLAANGYNEQFFGPGTRLTVL.

V is TRBV3-1 (or the pseudogene TRBV3-2) and J is TRBJ2-5; TRBD2 agrees at 8 bases. Trimming removed 0 bases from V and 4 bases from J; junction bases left unmatched: 4. CDR1 and CDR2 from the germline V gene are LGHDT and YNNKEL (reference sequence). CDR3 size: 15 residues. Here the CDR3 DNA reads TGTGCCAGCAGCCAAGATTCGGGGGGGGGAGAGACCCAGTACTTC. Translation: CASSQDSGGGETQYF.

The V gene is TRBV28, the J gene TRBJ1-5; 9 positions agree with TRBD1. The ends lost 6 bases at V and 5 bases at J; junction bases unmatched: 2. Germline CDR1 is MDHEN and CDR2 is SYDVKM. The CDR3 length is 13 residues. CDR3 region: CASSWTGDQPQHF. CDR3 DNA: TGTGCCAGCAGCTGGACAGGGGATCAGCCCCAGCATTTT.

This chain joins TRBV6-2 or TRBV6-3 and TRBJ1-5; TRBD1 agrees at 7 bases. Germline CDR1 MNHEY, CDR2 SVGEGT. The CDR3 spans 17 residues. V dropped 0 bases and J dropped 3; count of bases not matched to a gene: 8. The CDR3 protein is CASSYSRIGTANQPQHF. In nucleotides, the CDR3 is TGTGCCAGCAGTTACTCCAGAATCGGGACAGCCAATCAGCCCCAGCATTTT.

The CDR3 DNA sequence: TGTGCCAGCTCACCGACGAGCGGGGTCGAAAAACTGTTTTTT. This sequence encodes CASSPTSGVEKLFF. V is TRBV18 and J is TRBJ1-4; D ambiguous. V lost 3 bases and J lost 8, with 13 bases in between. CDR1 and CDR2 (germline): KGHSH, LQKENI. The CDR3 runs 14 residues.

V is TRBV7-3 and J is TRBJ1-6; D gene unclear. Germline V gene lookup returns CDR1 SGHTA and CDR2 FQGTGA. The V end lost 5 bases, the J end lost 10 bases, and 15 bases lay between the germline ends. The CDR3 loop spans 14 amino acids. CDR3 amino acids: CASSIKGGNSPLHF. The CDR3, as DNA: TGTGCCAGCAGCATAAAGGGAGGGAACTCACCCCTCCACTTT. The full variable domain, with the rest looked up from reference TRBV7-3 and TRBJ1-6, is GAGVSQTPSNKVTEKGKYVELRCDPISGHTALYWYRQSLGQGPEFLIYFQGTGAADDSGLPNDRFFAVRPEGSVSTLKIQRTERGDSAVYLCASSIKGGNSPLHFGNGTRLTVT.

The V call is TRBV27, the J call TRBJ2-5; 8 nucleotides agree with TRBD2. CDR3 length: 13 residues. Germline V gene lookup returns CDR1 MNHEY and CDR2 SMNVEV (reference sequence). The trim removed 4 bases at V and 7 bases at J, leaving 5 bases unmatched. In nucleotides, the CDR3 is TGTGCCAGCAGTTATATCCGGGGGGGGACCCAGTACTTC. Amino acids: CASSYIRGGTQYF.

This rearrangement joins TRBV5-1 to TRBJ1-2, with D possibly TRBD1 on 6 matching bases. Germline V lookup: CDR1 SGHRS, CDR2 YFSETQ. This CDR3 has 12 residues. V shed 3 bases and J shed 7 bases, with 10 bases lying between them. The CDR3 region is CASSWDMSGYTF. CDR3 coding DNA: TGCGCCAGCAGCTGGGACATGTCTGGCTACACCTTC.

The chain links TRBV7-3 to TRBJ2-3; a weak D match, TRBD2 (7 bases). The germline V gene has CDR1 SGHTA and CDR2 FQGTGA. The CDR3 has 17 amino acids. V was cut by 1 base and J by 6 bases, with 20 bases left in between. The CDR3 reads CASSLKWSRGAVDTQYF. The CDR3 nucleotides are TGTGCCAGCAGCTTAAAGTGGTCACGGGGGGCTGTGGATACGCAGTATTTT. Looking up the rest from reference TRBV7-3 and TRBJ2-3 gives the full variable domain: GAGVSQTPSNKVTEKGKYVELRCDPISGHTALYWYRQSLGQGPEFLIYFQGTGAADDSGLPNDRFFAVRPEGSVSTLKIQRTERGDSAVYLCASSLKWSRGAVDTQYFGPGTRLTVL.

The chain links TRBV18 to TRBJ2-5, with 8 bases identical to TRBD2. The CDR3 extends over 13 amino acids. The germline gives CDR1 KGHSH, CDR2 LQKENI. Trimming cost V 4 bases and J 5 bases; bases outside gene matches: 3. CDR3 region: CASSRTSRETQYF. As DNA, the CDR3 is TGTGCCAGCTCACGGACTAGCAGGGAGACCCAGTACTTC. The full variable domain, in which reference TRBV18 and TRBJ2-5 provide the parts outside the CDR3, is NAGVMQNPRHLVRRRGQEARLRCSPMKGHSHVYWYRQLPEEGLKFMVYLQKENIIDESGMPKERFSAEFPKEGPSILRIQQVVRGDSAAYFCASSRTSRETQYFGPGTRLLVL.

This rearrangement joins TRBV12-3 or TRBV12-4 to TRBJ1-3; D is undetermined. Deletions cut 7 bases from V and 0 bases from J, with 7 bases between. The CDR3 totals 13 residues. CDR3 sequence reads: CASNRVSGNTIYF. In nucleotides, the CDR3 is TGTGCCAGCAATCGGGTCTCTGGAAACACCATATATTTT.

The rearrangement links TRBV3-1 (or the pseudogene TRBV3-2) to TRBJ2-7; TRBD1 aligns across 12 bases. Germline V gene lookup returns CDR1 LGHDT and CDR2 YNNKEL (reference sequence). After removal of 4 bases from V and 5 bases from J, the junction contained 9 bases not matched to a gene. This CDR3 contains 16 residues. CDR3 DNA sequence: TGTGCCAGCAGCCCGTCCGGGGACAGGGGGCTCCACGAGCAGTACTTC. Translating it yields CASSPSGDRGLHEQYF.

The genes are TRBV28 and TRBJ2-6; D is perhaps TRBD2 (5 bases). The CDR3 is 15 amino acids. CDR1 and CDR2 from the germline V gene are MDHEN and SYDVKM. V lost 4 bases to trimming and J lost 0 bases, with 7 bases between them. For the CDR3, the DNA is TGTGCCAGCAGTTGGGGAGCCTCTGGGGCCAACGTCCTGACTTTC. It codes for CASSWGASGANVLTF.

The chain carries TRBV2 and TRBJ2-3; TRBD2 matches 8 bases. CDR3 length equals 13 residues. The ends lost 6 bases at V and 1 base at J; junction bases unmatched: 0. Germline lookup yields CDR1 SNHLY and CDR2 FYNNEI. The CDR3 protein is CASSGGGTDTQYF. The CDR3 nucleotides read TGTGCCAGCAGCGGGGGGGGCACAGATACGCAGTATTTT.

This chain links TRBV18 with TRBJ1-2; 9 bases agree with TRBD1. The CDR3 has 15 residues. Germline CDR1 KGHSH, CDR2 LQKENI. Trimming at V came to 5 bases and at J to 3 bases, leaving 7 bases not matched to a gene. The CDR3 reads CASSGTGGVDYGYTF. DNA for the CDR3: TGTGCCAGCTCAGGAACAGGGGGCGTAGACTATGGCTACACCTTC.